These 3 T cell receptor beta chains share one sample of origin, sequenced in a study of blood T cell repertoires in COVID-19. Only in-frame clones appear in the TCRdb table, and some are missing; sequencing was by immunoSEQ multiplex PCR. The data contain fewer than 90,000 clones, approximately 91% of them singletons. The source material was peripheral blood. The receptors originated from a man between 65 and 85 years old with acute or convalescent COVID-19.

The rearrangement links TRBV6-2 or TRBV6-3 to TRBJ1-5; the D is unclear. Germline-derived CDR1 and CDR2 are MNHEY and SVGEGT. This CDR3 is 12 amino acids long. V lost 3 bases, J lost 15 bases, and 15 bases lay in between. The CDR3 here is CASSYFGTTVHF. In nucleotides, the CDR3 is TGTGCCAGCAGTTATTTTGGAACTACCGTGCATTTT.

The rearrangement links TRBV4-3 to TRBJ2-5, with TRBD1 matching 7 bases. This CDR3 is built from 15 residues. The V gene end was trimmed by 0 bases and the J gene end by 4 bases; junction bases not matched to a gene: 5. CDR1 is LGHNA and CDR2 is YSLEER in the germline V gene. This chain's CDR3 is CASSQDLAGGETQYF. Here the CDR3 DNA reads TGCGCCAGCAGCCAAGATCTGGCAGGGGGAGAGACCCAGTACTTC.

This chain links TRBV3-1 (or the pseudogene TRBV3-2) with TRBJ2-2, with TRBD2 matching over 12 bases. The CDR3 loop spans 17 amino acids. The V gene's germline CDR1 is LGHDT and CDR2 YNNKEL (reference sequence). The J segment lost 7 bases and the V segment lost 0 bases, leaving 6 bases of the junction unmatched. The CDR3 sequence is CASSQDTGLAGSGELFF. The CDR3 nucleotides read TGTGCCAGCAGCCAAGATACAGGACTAGCGGGGAGCGGGGAGCTGTTTTTT.